This T cell receptor beta chain was identified during a study of T cell responses to AZD1222 COVID-19 vaccine. Findings and caveats of the study: Baseline serology detected seropositivity in only a handful of AZD1222 recipients. Samples come after the peak T cell response, not at day 14. CD4 TCRs associated with vaccination spanned spike, dominating at 160-218 and 743-854. There were mostly white British donors and more females than males, and clonal diversity was possibly underestimated.

Generated by immunoSEQ multiplex PCR, the TCRdb table keeps only in-frame clones and is missing some. Of about 73,000 clones in the sample, approximately 88% were seen once. Unmatched junction bases numbered 2, after V lost 4 bases and J lost 1 base. The CDR3 has 16 residues. Germline V lookup: CDR1 SGHDT, CDR2 YYEEEE. In the case of this clone: Its antigen is as yet unknown.

The source was peripheral blood, collected on day 0 of AZD1222 vaccination. The sequence was obtained from an adult in good health. The J gene is TRBJ2-2, the V gene TRBV5-6; 12 bases agree with TRBD2. The DNA of the CDR3 is TGTGCCAGCAGCGCGGGACTAGCGGGGAACACCGGGGAGCTGTTTTTT. Its protein product is CASSAGLAGNTGELFF.